One sample yielded the 32 T cell receptor beta chains listed below, sequenced in a study of shared clonotypes between healthy human individuals. Assay used: immunoSEQ multiplex PCR; TCRdb lists only in-frame clones, some missing. This sample yields about 680,000 clones, of which about 78% are seen a single time; 1.8% belongs to the top ten. The sequencing input was memory CD4+ T cells sorted from blood. Stated subset: CD45RA-negative fraction. The receptor set was obtained from a woman aged 30 to 39 in good health.

This clone was observed a few times. This chain links TRBV28 with TRBJ2-7; D might be TRBD1 (6 bases). Per germline, CDR1 MDHEN and CDR2 SYDVKM. Deletions cut 6 bases from V and 1 base from J, with 10 bases between. The CDR3 spans 13 residues. The CDR3 loop reads CASRVQGSYEQYF. The DNA for the CDR3 is TGTGCCAGCAGAGTACAGGGTTCCTACGAGCAGTACTTC.

The chain carries TRBV7-2 and TRBJ1-5, with D perhaps matching TRBD1 (5 bases). The CDR3 is 14 amino acids. Per germline, CDR1 SGHTA and CDR2 FQGNSA. V dropped 5 bases and J dropped 1 base, with 9 bases sitting between them. In DNA form, the CDR3 reads TGTGCCAGCAGCCTCCGGGACAGCAATCAGCCCCAGCATTTT. Protein: CASSLRDSNQPQHF.

V gene TRBV27 combines with J gene TRBJ2-1; D is unclear. Trimming removed 4 bases from V and 5 bases from J, with 18 bases in between. CDR3 length: 16 residues. Germline loops: CDR1 MNHEY, CDR2 SMNVEV (reference sequence). The CDR3 loop reads CASSSQALGPHNEQFF. In DNA form, the CDR3 reads TGTGCCAGCAGTTCCCAAGCCTTAGGACCCCACAATGAGCAGTTCTTC.

This chain connects TRBV21-1 to TRBJ2-7; TRBD1 is taken as the D call from the table, unchecked against the DNA. TRBV21-1 is described as a pseudogene. This CDR3 has 18 residues. Written as DNA, the CDR3 is TGTGCCAGCACCCCCTGTAACCCTGAGGACAGGAGCTCCTACGAGCAGTACTTC. It yields the protein CASTPCNPEDRSSYEQYF.

The CDR3: CASSPGQTYSNQPQHF. For the CDR3, the DNA is TGCGCCAGCAGCCCAGGACAGACTTATAGCAATCAGCCCCAGCATTTT. The gene calls are TRBV4-1 and TRBJ1-5, with a possible D match to TRBD1 (6 bases). Germline V gene data show CDR1 as MGHRA and CDR2 as YSYEKL. The CDR3 has 16 amino acids. The germline V and J ends were trimmed by 4 bases and 0 bases, with 13 bases remaining between them.

This clone has more than one count but fewer than ten. Here the CDR3 reads CASSTHLDSTEAFF. The CDR3 DNA reads TGCGCCAGCAGCACCCATTTAGACAGCACTGAAGCTTTCTTT. The chain combines TRBV5-1 with TRBJ1-1; weak D call: TRBD1 (5 bases). Germline V gives CDR1 SGHRS, CDR2 YFSETQ. V gave up 4 bases and J gave up 4 bases, with 14 bases separating them. There are 14 residues in the CDR3.

This sequence joins TRBV7-2 and TRBJ2-1; possibly TRBD2 for D (5 bases). From germline, CDR1 is SGHTA and CDR2 FQGNSA. The CDR3 contains 14 residues. The V and J ends lost 1 base and 6 bases respectively, with 10 bases between them. This CDR3 is CASSLDAGVNEQFF. CDR3 bases: TGTGCCAGCAGCTTAGACGCCGGGGTCAATGAGCAGTTCTTC.

The genes are TRBV6-6 and TRBJ2-7, with 7 bases lining up with TRBD2. Germline V gives CDR1 MNHNY, CDR2 SVGAGI (reference sequence). This CDR3 is 14 amino acids long. Germline trimming cut 2 bases from V and 1 base from J; bases unmatched to any gene: 2. CDR3 nucleotide sequence: TGTGCCAGCAGTTACAGCGGGGAGTCCTACGAGCAGTACTTC. It codes for CASSYSGESYEQYF.

This clone turned up a few times. This chain joins TRBV13 and TRBJ1-1; possibly TRBD1 for D (5 bases). CDR3 length equals 15 residues. Germline lookup yields CDR1 PRHDT and CDR2 FYEKMQ (reference sequence). The V end was cut by 5 bases, the J end by 1 base, with 14 bases between. DNA of the CDR3: TGTGCCAGCAGCCGGGACGGAGGACCGAACACTGAAGCTTTCTTT. Translating it yields CASSRDGGPNTEAFF.

In DNA, the CDR3 is TGCGCCAGCAGCTTGAGACCCGGGACAGAAGAGACCCAGTACTTC. Amino acids: CASSLRPGTEETQYF. This chain joins TRBV5-1 and TRBJ2-5; 7 bases map to TRBD1. Germline CDR1 SGHRS, CDR2 YFSETQ. CDR3 length: 15 amino acids. Trimming at V came to 1 base and at J to 3 bases, leaving 6 bases not matched to a gene.

V and J are TRBV19 and TRBJ2-7, with 9 bases fitting TRBD1. The germline CDR1 and CDR2 sequences are LNHDA and SQIVND (reference sequence). After removal of 7 bases from V and 6 bases from J, the junction contained 10 bases not matched to a gene. The CDR3 consists of 14 residues. CDR3 sequence (DNA): TGTGCCAGTATAAACGGACAGGGGTATGGCGAGCAGTACTTC. Encoded protein: CASINGQGYGEQYF.

This clone was detected only a few times. The chain uses TRBV6-1 and TRBJ2-5, with no clear D. This CDR3 region has 12 residues. V shed 2 bases and J shed 4 bases, with 5 bases lying between them. CDR1 and CDR2 from the germline V gene are MNHNS and SASEGT. The CDR3 region is CASSETRETQYF. In DNA form, the CDR3 reads TGTGCCAGCAGTGAAACGAGAGAGACCCAGTACTTC.

The chain joins TRBV6-1 to TRBJ1-2, with a weak D call TRBD1 (6 bases). V lost 4 bases and J lost 3, with 9 bases in between. The V gene's germline CDR1 is MNHNS and CDR2 SASEGT. There are 13 residues in the CDR3. This CDR3 is CASSAQGYYGYTF. CDR3 in DNA: TGTGCCAGCAGTGCGCAGGGGTACTATGGCTACACCTTC.

The rearrangement links TRBV20-1 to TRBJ2-7; D possibly corresponds to TRBD2 (5 bases). V lost 6 bases, J lost 8 bases, and 11 bases lay in between. The germline V gene encodes CDR1 DFQATT and CDR2 SNEGSKA (reference sequence). This CDR3 spans 10 amino acids. This CDR3 reads CSANREQQYF. The DNA for the CDR3 is TGCAGTGCAAACCGGGAACAGCAGTACTTC.

V and J are TRBV10-1 and TRBJ2-7; a possible D gene is TRBD1 (6 bases). CDR3 length equals 14 residues. Germline CDR1 WNHNN, CDR2 SYGVQD (reference sequence). The V end lost 3 bases, the J end lost 0 bases, and 9 bases lay between the germline ends. DNA for the CDR3: TGCGCCAGCAGTGAAGGGGGAATCTCCTACGAGCAGTACTTC. It codes for CASSEGGISYEQYF.

This clone has more than one count but fewer than ten. V usage is TRBV7-2 and J usage is TRBJ1-3, with D possibly matching TRBD1 (5 bases). Germline lookup yields CDR1 SGHTA and CDR2 FQGNSA. The CDR3 contains 14 residues. V lost 4 bases and J 3 bases, leaving 10 bases between the germline ends. This CDR3 is CASSYQGGGNTIYF. Here the CDR3 DNA reads TGTGCCAGCAGCTACCAGGGAGGTGGAAACACCATATATTTT.

This clone was seen more than once but under ten times. This chain connects TRBV7-9 to TRBJ2-3, with a possible D match to TRBD2 (5 bases). Trimming left V 2 bases short and J 3 bases short, with 12 bases between. Germline values: CDR1 SEHNR, CDR2 FQNEAQ (reference sequence). CDR3 length: 15 amino acids. Here the CDR3 reads CASSLRTEGTDTQYF. CDR3 nucleotides: TGTGCCAGCAGCTTAAGGACTGAAGGAACAGATACGCAGTATTTT.

The chain employs TRBV5-4 and TRBJ2-1; D gene ambiguous. CDR1 is SGHNT, CDR2 YYREEE, per germline (reference sequence). This CDR3 has 12 amino acids. The V end lost 5 bases, the J end lost 5 bases, and 8 bases lay between the germline ends. The CDR3 sequence: CASSLRHNEQFF. CDR3 coding DNA: TGTGCCAGCAGTTTGAGGCACAATGAGCAGTTCTTC.

The chain employs TRBV28 and TRBJ1-5; D is unclear. V lost 2 bases, J lost 2 bases, and 16 bases lay in between. The CDR3 extends over 17 amino acids. CDR1 and CDR2 (germline): MDHEN, SYDVKM. The CDR3 sequence is CASSLGRRWRGNQPQHF. CDR3 coding DNA: TGTGCCAGCAGTTTAGGGCGGCGGTGGAGGGGCAATCAGCCCCAGCATTTT.

For this clone: Within the sample, other DNA sequences also encode this same CDR3. The V gene is TRBV5-1, the J gene TRBJ2-1; D gene ambiguous. Germline CDR1 is SGHRS and CDR2 is YFSETQ. The CDR3 loop spans 15 amino acids. V lost 4 bases and J 0 bases, leaving 11 bases between the germline ends. The CDR3 DNA reads as TGCGCCAGCAGCCTCTCCAGAAACTCCTACAATGAGCAGTTCTTC. Translation: CASSLSRNSYNEQFF.

The V call is TRBV2, the J call TRBJ2-7, with 8 bases that match TRBD2. Losses at the gene ends were 11 bases for V and 2 bases for J; bases not matched to a gene: 11. Germline lookup yields CDR1 SNHLY and CDR2 FYNNEI. This CDR3 contains 14 residues. CDR3 region: CASHREAGAYEQYF. The CDR3 DNA is TGTGCCTCCCACAGGGAAGCGGGAGCCTACGAGCAGTACTTC.

This chain joins TRBV2 and TRBJ1-4, with 11 bases aligning to TRBD1. Trimming removed 7 bases from V and 7 bases from J; junction bases left unmatched: 8. CDR1 SNHLY and CDR2 FYNNEI come from the germline V gene. This CDR3 contains 15 residues. In nucleotides, the CDR3 is TGTGCCAGCACCTGGACAGGGGGCCCGAGTGAAAAACTGTTTTTT. It yields the protein CASTWTGGPSEKLFF. Full variable domain (rest looked up from reference TRBV2 and TRBJ1-4): EPEVTQTPSHQVTQMGQEVILRCVPISNHLYFYWYRQILGQKVEFLVSFYNNEISEKSEIFDDQFSVERPDGSNFTLKIRSTKLEDSAMYFCASTWTGGPSEKLFFGSGTQLSVL.

The V and J genes are TRBV11-2 and TRBJ1-5, with D uncertain. This CDR3 contains 15 residues. Trimming cost V 1 base and J 2 bases, with 9 bases left between them. The V gene's germline CDR1 is SGHAT and CDR2 FQNNGV. The CDR3 sequence is CASSLGVVGNQPQHF. The CDR3 DNA sequence: TGTGCCAGCAGCTTAGGGGTAGTAGGCAATCAGCCCCAGCATTTT.

Details on this clone: A junction boundary mismatches the germline segment, possibly from a read error. This CDR3 is also generated by other DNA sequences in the sample. This sequence joins TRBV7-6 and TRBJ1-5; tentatively, D is TRBD1 (5 bases). The CDR3 sequence is 14 residues long. The germline CDR1 and CDR2 sequences are SGHVS and FNYEAQ. CDR3 in amino acids: CASSLTEGNQPQHF. The CDR3 region has the DNA TGTGCCAGCAGCTTGACAGAAGGGAATCAGCCCCAGCACTTT. Together with reference TRBV7-6 and TRBJ1-5, the CDR3 gives the full variable domain: GAGVSQSPRYKVTKRGQDVALRCDPISGHVSLYWYRQALGQGPEFLTYFNYEAQQDKSGLPNDRFSAERPEGSISTLTIQRTEQRDSAMYRCASSLTEGNQPQHFGDGTRLSIL.

The gene calls are TRBV30 and TRBJ2-5; 11 bases line up with TRBD2. Near its end, the DNA agrees better with TRBJ2-7, so the J call may be wrong. The CDR3 sequence is 17 residues long. Germline lookup yields CDR1 GTSNPN and CDR2 SVGIG (reference sequence). CDR3 sequence: CAWIPIPGLAVPYEQYF. CDR3 bases: TGTGCCTGGATTCCGATCCCGGGACTAGCGGTTCCCTACGAGCAGTACTTC.

This clone was recorded a few times. The J gene is TRBJ2-2, the V gene TRBV11-2; perhaps TRBD2 as D (5 bases). The CDR3 totals 13 residues. V dropped 4 bases and J dropped 6 bases, with 9 bases sitting between them. In germline, CDR1 is SGHAT, CDR2 FQNNGV. The CDR3 bases are TGTGCCAGCAGCTCCCTAGCCCCCGGGGAGCTGTTTTTT. Translating it yields CASSSLAPGELFF.

The rearrangement links TRBV7-4 to TRBJ2-6, with a possible D match to TRBD2 (5 bases). V lost 1 base and J lost 0, with 7 bases in between. From germline, CDR1 is SGHVT and CDR2 SQSDAQ. This CDR3 comprises 16 residues. The CDR3 loop reads CASSLVRVSGANVLTF. The CDR3 DNA is TGTGCCAGCAGCTTAGTGCGGGTCTCTGGGGCCAACGTCCTGACTTTC.

The chain has TRBV28 and TRBJ2-7; possibly TRBD2 for D (5 bases). Germline V gene lookup returns CDR1 MDHEN and CDR2 SYDVKM. V gave up 6 bases and J gave up 0 bases, with 15 bases separating them. This CDR3 is 15 amino acids long. The CDR3 coding sequence is TGTGCCAGCAGGACCGGCGCTACTAGCTCCTACGAGCAGTACTTC. As protein: CASRTGATSSYEQYF.

The gene calls are TRBV10-3 and TRBJ2-1; 11 nucleotides agree with TRBD2. The CDR3 extends over 15 amino acids. The germline gives CDR1 ENHRY, CDR2 SYGVKD. J lost 8 bases, V lost 1 base, and 4 bases had no gene match. In DNA, the CDR3 is TGTGCCATCAGTGAGTATAGCGGGAGGGCCGATGAGCAGTTCTTC. Protein product: CAISEYSGRADEQFF.

This sequence joins TRBV6-4 and TRBJ1-4; no clear D. The germline V gene encodes CDR1 MRHNA and CDR2 SNTAGT. The V end was cut by 2 bases, the J end by 5 bases, with 9 bases between. CDR3 length: 14 amino acids. The CDR3 coding sequence is TGTGCCAGCAGTGACGGACGAGAGAATGAAAAACTGTTTTTT. This translates into CASSDGRENEKLFF.

V usage is TRBV7-8 and J usage is TRBJ2-2, with D maybe TRBD1 (6 bases). CDR1 and CDR2 from the germline V gene are SGHVS and FQNEAQ. Trimming removed 6 bases from V and 2 bases from J, with 13 bases in between. This CDR3 is built from 15 residues. The CDR3 DNA is TGTGCCAGCAGTCAAGGACAGTCTAACACCGGGGAGCTGTTTTTT. Its protein is CASSQGQSNTGELFF.

This clone was seen a few times. The genes are TRBV2 and TRBJ2-7, with D possibly TRBD1 on 7 matching bases. The ends were cut back, 2 bases at V and 2 bases at J, with 16 bases in the middle. Germline-derived CDR1 and CDR2 are SNHLY and FYNNEI. CDR3 length equals 16 residues. The CDR3, as DNA: TGTGCCAGCAGTGAAAGGTGGGCCAGGGGGGCCTACGAGCAGTACTTC. Protein product: CASSERWARGAYEQYF. Drawing the rest from reference TRBV2 and TRBJ2-7, the complete variable domain is EPEVTQTPSHQVTQMGQEVILRCVPISNHLYFYWYRQILGQKVEFLVSFYNNEISEKSEIFDDQFSVERPDGSNFTLKIRSTKLEDSAMYFCASSERWARGAYEQYFGPGTRLTVT.